The sequence of this T cell receptor (beta chain) was determined in a study of graft-versus-host responses after intestinal transplantation. For the study at large: Recipients underwent multivisceral, liver-intestinal, or isolated intestinal transplants. Findings and limits, study-wide: Investigators detected GvH clones in recipient marrow, with some emerging earlier in ileum or blood.

Intraepithelial and lamina propria lymphocytes were isolated from graft specimens. With 4 bases removed from V and 0 bases from J, the gap between germline ends came to 14 bases. This CDR3 has 16 amino acids. Germline V gene sequence: CDR1 SGHDN, CDR2 FVKESK. The data were produced by immunoSEQ multiplex PCR, yet TCRdb's version contains in-frame clones alone and is incomplete. The profile covers 50,000 to 75,000 clones, with roughly nine tenths appearing a single time and around 1.7% taken by the ten largest. A note on this clone: Antigen specificity is unknown.

The sequence derives from a human patient who received an intestinal transplant, so some T cells may come from the graft donor. The gene calls are TRBV14 and TRBJ2-3; perhaps TRBD2 as D (5 bases). The sample was ileum tissue, taken 350 to 400 days after transplant. In nucleotides, the CDR3 is TGTGCCAGCAGCCCTGGGAGCGGACCGAGCACAGATACGCAGTATTTT. Translating gives CASSPGSGPSTDTQYF.